Below are 22 T cell receptor beta chains sequenced from a single sample in a study of early T cells in non-severe SARS-CoV-2 infection. From the 5' RACE reads, TCRdb called clonotypes with MiXCR, one entry per CDR3 protein. The sample has 45,000 to 60,000 distinct CDR3 sequences, roughly 7.7% seen once. Sequences were obtained from whole blood. All receptors come from an adult who was a healthcare worker with PCR-confirmed SARS-CoV-2 infection or an uninfected control (not recorded which).

This clonotype was counted ten times or more. CDR3 sequence: CASSPGVAKNIQYF. The CDR3 DNA reads as TGTGCCAGCAGCCCCGGGGTAGCCAAAAACATTCAGTACTTC. This chain uses TRBV3-1 with TRBJ2-4; a possible D gene is TRBD2 (5 bases). In germline, CDR1 is LGHDT, CDR2 YNNKEL (reference sequence). This CDR3 has 14 amino acids. V dropped 4 bases and J dropped 0 bases, with 7 bases sitting between them.

This clonotype was seen ten or more times. The rearrangement joins TRBV29-1 to TRBJ2-1; no reliable D call. The CDR3 has 14 residues. Trimming took 5 bases from V and 3 from J, leaving 14 bases between them. Looked up from germline, CDR1 is SQVTM and CDR2 is ANQGSEA. The CDR3 region has the DNA TGCAGCGTTTCCGGACGGGTTAACTACAATGAGCAGTTCTTC. It encodes CSVSGRVNYNEQFF.

This clonotype was picked up many times. The chain uses TRBV27 and TRBJ2-1; tentative D call: TRBD2 (6 bases). Trimming shortened V by 4 bases and J by 5 bases, and 12 bases separated the two germline ends. In germline, CDR1 is MNHEY, CDR2 SMNVEV (reference sequence). CDR3 length: 14 residues. The chain's CDR3 is CASSSTSSNNEQFF. The CDR3 DNA reads as TGTGCCAGCAGTTCAACTAGCAGTAACAATGAGCAGTTCTTC.

This clonotype appeared once. A clone one base away is much larger, so this may be a read error. V is TRBV10-3 and J is TRBJ2-3, with D maybe TRBD1 (5 bases). The CDR3 spans 13 residues. The V gene lost 4 bases and the J gene lost 5 bases, with 10 bases spanning the gap. In germline, CDR1 is ENHRY, CDR2 SYGVKD. CDR3 sequence reads: CAISAGSGDTQYF. DNA for the CDR3: TGTGCCATCAGTGCAGGGTCGGGAGATACGCAGTATTTT.

This chain links TRBV29-1 with TRBJ1-4; possibly TRBD1 for D (5 bases). Germline values: CDR1 SQVTM, CDR2 ANQGSEA. This CDR3 is built from 13 residues. Trimming stripped 6 bases from V and 10 bases from J, with 18 bases between. The CDR3 nucleotides read TGCAGCGTCGGGACGGAGAATGACGGAAAACTGTTTTTT. Translation: CSVGTENDGKLFF.

This clonotype was counted ten times or more. This rearrangement joins TRBV6-6 to TRBJ1-5; D remains unclear. The ends were cut back, 0 bases at V and 5 bases at J, with 2 bases in the middle. Looked up from germline, CDR1 is MNHNY and CDR2 is SVGAGI (reference sequence). The CDR3 is 12 amino acids. DNA of the CDR3: TGTGCCAGCAGTTACTCCCATCAGCCCCAGCATTTT. Translating it yields CASSYSHQPQHF.

This clonotype showed up many times. The chain combines TRBV12-3 or TRBV12-4 with TRBJ2-1; 8 nucleotides align to TRBD1. The ends lost 6 bases at V and 3 bases at J; junction bases unmatched: 7. The CDR3 covers 15 residues. The CDR3: CASSSDRVVYNEQFF. The CDR3 DNA is TGTGCCAGCAGCTCGGACAGGGTGGTCTACAATGAGCAGTTCTTC.

The CDR3 region has the DNA TGCAGTGCTAGAGGAAAAGCGGGAGCGGATACGCAGTATTTT. The encoded protein is CSARGKAGADTQYF. This chain connects TRBV20-1 to TRBJ2-3; 8 positions agree with TRBD2. In germline, CDR1 is DFQATT, CDR2 SNEGSKA (reference sequence). The CDR3 is 14 residues long. Germline trimming cut 1 base from V and 6 bases from J; bases unmatched to any gene: 6.

This clonotype was seen ten or more times. The rearrangement links TRBV3-1 to TRBJ2-7; D is uncertain. The CDR3 covers 13 residues. From germline, CDR1 is LGHDT and CDR2 YNNKEL (reference sequence). Trimming shortened V by 5 bases and J by 0 bases, and 8 bases separated the two germline ends. This chain's CDR3 is CASSWTASYEQYF. CDR3 bases: TGTGCCAGCAGCTGGACGGCCTCCTACGAGCAGTACTTC.

This clonotype was detected many times. The chain uses TRBV20-1 and TRBJ2-7; perhaps TRBD2 as D (5 bases). The V end lost 0 bases, the J end lost 7 bases, and 22 bases lay between the germline ends. Germline lookup yields CDR1 DFQATT and CDR2 SNEGSKA (reference sequence). The length of the CDR3 is 16 residues. CDR3 residues: CSARDSPDSPRGEQYF. For the CDR3, the DNA is TGCAGTGCTAGAGACTCCCCGGACTCCCCGCGAGGGGAGCAGTACTTC.

This clonotype was seen repeatedly, ten times or more. V gene TRBV6-2 or TRBV6-3 combines with J gene TRBJ1-2; D not resolved. Deletions cut 8 bases from V and 6 bases from J, with 13 bases between. The CDR3 sequence is 12 residues long. Germline CDR1 is MNHEY and CDR2 is SVGEGT. DNA of the CDR3: TGTGCCAGCGCGAATCAGGTGGATGGCTACACCTTC. Amino acid sequence: CASANQVDGYTF.

J is TRBJ2-7 and V is TRBV20-1; the match to TRBD1 covers 11 bases. This CDR3 is 15 amino acids long. The V and J ends lost 5 bases and 5 bases, in that order; junction bases with no gene match: 11. Germline loops: CDR1 DFQATT, CDR2 SNEGSKA (reference sequence). The CDR3 coding sequence is TGCAGTGCTCGGACAGGGGGCCGAGTACGAGACGAGCAGTACTTC. It specifies CSARTGGRVRDEQYF.

This clonotype has at least ten counts. The rearrangement joins TRBV28 to TRBJ2-5, with TRBD1 identical over 8 bases. The V gene's germline CDR1 is MDHEN and CDR2 SYDVKM. J lost 4 bases, V lost 3 bases, and 4 bases had no gene match. This CDR3 has 14 amino acids. CDR3 coding DNA: TGTGCCAGCAGTTTGGGACAGGTCGGAGAGACCCAGTACTTC. Protein sequence: CASSLGQVGETQYF.

This chain joins TRBV5-1 and TRBJ2-3; D gene unclear. CDR3 length equals 16 residues. Trimming pared 0 bases from V and 0 bases from J, leaving 11 bases between. Germline values: CDR1 SGHRS, CDR2 YFSETQ. CDR3 in amino acids: CASSLDGRISTDTQYF. The CDR3 nucleotides are TGCGCCAGCAGCTTGGATGGACGGATTAGCACAGATACGCAGTATTTT.

This clonotype has a handful of counts. This rearrangement joins TRBV6-2 or TRBV6-3 to TRBJ2-5; D is ambiguous. Germline values: CDR1 MNHEY, CDR2 SVGEGT. There are 13 residues in the CDR3. V lost 0 bases to trimming and J lost 10 bases, with 12 bases between them. This chain's CDR3 is CASSYSKVGVQYF. Written as DNA, the CDR3 is TGTGCCAGCAGTTACTCAAAGGTCGGAGTCCAGTACTTC.

This clonotype was detected ten times or more. The chain has TRBV2 and TRBJ2-4, with 8 nucleotides matching TRBD2. With 2 bases clipped from V and 7 bases from J, the junction kept 7 bases outside the gene matches. Germline CDR1 and CDR2: SNHLY and FYNNEI. This CDR3 has 15 amino acids. CDR3 region: CASSESSGSGNIQYF. The CDR3 DNA is TGTGCCAGCAGTGAATCAAGCGGGAGCGGTAACATTCAGTACTTC.

The table lists this clonotype with a few counts. The J gene is TRBJ2-7, the V gene TRBV20-1; D not resolved. Trimming shortened V by 5 bases and J by 0 bases, and 17 bases separated the two germline ends. Germline CDR1 is DFQATT and CDR2 is SNEGSKA (reference sequence). This CDR3 comprises 15 residues. Here the CDR3 reads CSAPGGRRSSYEQYF. In DNA form, the CDR3 reads TGCAGTGCTCCAGGTGGTCGCAGAAGCTCCTACGAGCAGTACTTC.

This clonotype was seen a few times. V and J are TRBV28 and TRBJ2-7, with TRBD2 matching over 10 bases. There are 15 residues in the CDR3. Germline V CDR1 and CDR2: MDHEN, SYDVKM. V shed 6 bases and J 3 bases; nucleotides not matched to a gene: 8. CDR3 DNA: TGTGCCAGCAGCCCCACTAGCGGGGCTTTCTACGAGCAGTACTTC. Protein product: CASSPTSGAFYEQYF.

The rearrangement joins TRBV5-1 to TRBJ1-5; 9 nucleotides align to TRBD1. With 4 bases clipped from V and 5 bases from J, the junction kept 7 bases outside the gene matches. Germline-derived CDR1 and CDR2 are SGHRS and YFSETQ. The CDR3 is made up of 15 amino acids. The CDR3 sequence is CASSPDRGPHQPQHF. Here the CDR3 DNA reads TGCGCCAGCAGCCCGGACAGGGGTCCCCATCAGCCCCAGCATTTT.

This clonotype came up many times. The chain recombines TRBV10-3 with TRBJ1-5; the D gene is possibly TRBD1 (5 bases). The CDR3 covers 13 residues. V was shortened by 8 bases and J by 0 bases, with 8 bases between the two germline ends. The V gene's germline CDR1 is ENHRY and CDR2 SYGVKD. This CDR3 reads CAISRDSNQPQHF. The CDR3, as DNA: TGTGCCATCTCCAGGGATAGCAATCAGCCCCAGCATTTT.

The V gene is TRBV6-1, the J gene TRBJ1-2; D is possibly TRBD1 (6 bases). Trimming removed 6 bases from V and 4 bases from J, with 18 bases in between. The CDR3 has 15 residues. The germline CDR1 and CDR2 sequences are MNHNS and SASEGT. CDR3 amino acids: CASSSLGGGGYGYTF. In DNA, the CDR3 is TGTGCCAGCAGCTCCCTGGGGGGCGGCGGCTATGGCTACACCTTC.

In its sample, this clonotype was seen many times. This sequence joins TRBV27 and TRBJ2-7, with a weak D call TRBD2 (5 bases). The CDR3 extends over 14 amino acids. V was pared by 5 bases and J by 6 bases, with 17 bases between. Germline V gives CDR1 MNHEY, CDR2 SMNVEV (reference sequence). Here the CDR3 DNA reads TGTGCCAGCAGTGGGAGTCGCGTTTTCGGCGAGCAGTACTTC. As protein: CASSGSRVFGEQYF.